A single count supports the clone carrying this T cell receptor (beta chain). Antigen: not known. The sample comes from a study of T cell repertoires in cytomegalovirus infection. Study information: The authors used CMV epitopes that were HLA-C-restricted (recently identified) and HLA-B-restricted (well studied).

CDR3 size: 15 residues. V lost 1 base and J 7 bases, leaving 11 bases between the germline ends. Germline loops: CDR1 LGHDT, CDR2 YNNKEL (reference sequence). TCRdb passed the reads through MiXCR, listing each CDR3 protein once. This table holds 700,000 to 850,000 distinct CDR3 sequences, 30% to 35% found once. Findings of the study overall: CMV-specific HLA-C-restricted TCR beta clonotypes dominated the ex vivo response. Totalled public TCR beta family frequency picked out people who carried CMV plus the relevant HLA.

The chain links TRBV3-1 to TRBJ1-6; D unresolved. The starting material was cultured CD8+ T cells from PBMCs, obtained from culture after CMV antigen stimulation. This receptor was obtained from a human donor in good health (CMV status not recorded). Some clones in this sample may be carry-over from other donors' samples. In DNA, the CDR3 is TGTGCCAGCAGCCAAGTCCCCAGTACGAATTCACCCCTCCACTTT. Amino acids: CASSQVPSTNSPLHF.